Listed here are 23 T cell receptor beta chains from one sample, sequenced in a study of neoadjuvant anti-PD-1 for oral cavity cancer. Time point described: after neoadjuvant nivolumab, at surgical resection. Sequencing was performed with immunoSEQ multiplex PCR; in TCRdb, only in-frame clones are kept and a portion is missing. In the table there are 9,500 to 13,000 clones, 63% of which are singletons. The material was tumor tissue, obtained after nivolumab (anti-PD-1) treatment. The receptor source for this set is a person aged 35-80 years with oral cavity squamous cell carcinoma.

The chain uses TRBV5-6 and TRBJ1-4; D uncertain. Germline values: CDR1 SGHDT, CDR2 YYEEEE. This CDR3 comprises 14 residues. V was pared by 2 bases and J by 4 bases, with 9 bases between. The DNA for the CDR3 is TGTGCCAGCAGCTTCCGGGATTATAATGAAAAACTGTTTTTT. It translates to CASSFRDYNEKLFF.

The J gene is TRBJ2-1, the V gene TRBV7-2, with 8 bases matching TRBD2. Unmatched junction bases numbered 12, after V lost 7 bases and J lost 10 bases. This CDR3 is built from 14 residues. Germline V lookup: CDR1 SGHTA, CDR2 FQGNSA. CDR3: CASTLLAGPREQFF. The CDR3 bases are TGTGCCAGCACCCTCCTAGCGGGCCCCAGGGAGCAGTTCTTC.

This chain uses TRBV11-2 with TRBJ2-7; 10 nucleotides agree with TRBD1. There are 13 residues in the CDR3. Losses at the gene ends were 5 bases for V and 5 bases for J; bases not matched to a gene: 3. CDR1 is SGHAT, CDR2 FQNNGV, per germline. The CDR3 is CASSPGQGNEQYF. The CDR3 region has the DNA TGTGCCAGCAGCCCGGGACAGGGGAACGAGCAGTACTTC.

V gene TRBV11-2 combines with J gene TRBJ1-2, with 10 bases identical to TRBD1. CDR3 length: 15 residues. After removal of 5 bases from V and 3 bases from J, the junction contained 6 bases not matched to a gene. Germline V gene data show CDR1 as SGHAT and CDR2 as FQNNGV. DNA for the CDR3: TGTGCCAGCAGCCTCGGGGACAGGGGAGACTATGGCTACACCTTC. Protein product: CASSLGDRGDYGYTF.

With respect to this clone: A junction boundary mismatches the germline segment, possibly from a read error. The J gene is TRBJ1-3, the V gene TRBV7-3, with 7 bases lining up with TRBD1. The CDR3 runs 17 residues. Germline lookup yields CDR1 SGHTA and CDR2 FQGTGA. DNA of the CDR3: TGCGCCAGCAGCCCTCAAGAGGGGGCAGGTTCTGGAAACACCATATATTTT. This codes for CASSPQEGAGSGNTIYF. Complete variable domain (other parts from reference TRBV7-3 and TRBJ1-3): GAGVSQTPSNKVTEKGKYVELRCDPISGHTALYWYRQSLGQGPEFLIYFQGTGAADDSGLPNDRFFAVRPEGSVSTLKIQRTERGDSAVYLCASSPQEGAGSGNTIYFGEGSWLTVV.

This clone was seen only once. V and J are TRBV5-4 and TRBJ2-6, with 9 bases lining up with TRBD2. Per the germline V gene, CDR1 is SGHNT and CDR2 is YYREEE (reference sequence). The CDR3 runs 18 residues. Trimming took 0 bases from V and 0 from J; bases not matched to a gene: 4. The CDR3 sequence is CASSLGTSVHSGANVLTF. As DNA, the CDR3 is TGTGCCAGCAGCTTGGGGACTAGCGTGCACTCTGGGGCCAACGTCCTGACTTTC.

This clone showed up just a few times. The chain couples TRBV19 to TRBJ1-1, with 8 bases identical to TRBD1. The CDR3 length is 14 residues. Germline V lookup: CDR1 LNHDA, CDR2 SQIVND (reference sequence). V gave up 0 bases and J gave up 6 bases; unmatched junction bases: 3. DNA for the CDR3: TGTGCCAGTAGTATAGATTTGGACAGGGCTGAAGCTTTCTTT. It is translated as CASSIDLDRAEAFF.

The chain recombines TRBV27 with TRBJ1-2; D is uncertain. The germline CDR1 and CDR2 sequences are MNHEY and SMNVEV (reference sequence). This CDR3 has 18 amino acids. The germline V and J ends were trimmed by 3 bases and 0 bases, with 20 bases remaining between them. The chain's CDR3 is CASSLRRAGSLANYGYTF. In DNA form, the CDR3 reads TGTGCCAGCAGTTTGAGGAGGGCAGGTTCGTTAGCTAACTATGGCTACACCTTC.

This clone was counted a few times. The V and J genes are TRBV19 and TRBJ1-1, with 8 bases matching TRBD1. J was trimmed by 4 bases and V by 10 bases; bases with no gene match: 14. The CDR3 contains 15 residues. Germline V gene sequence: CDR1 LNHDA, CDR2 SQIVND (reference sequence). Here the CDR3 reads CATISPQGAGTEAFF. CDR3 coding DNA: TGTGCCACTATTTCACCTCAGGGGGCCGGCACTGAAGCTTTCTTT.

This clone was detected only a few times. The chain employs TRBV29-1 and TRBJ1-1, with 7 bases aligning to TRBD1. The CDR3 length is 10 residues. Germline V gene sequence: CDR1 SQVTM, CDR2 ANQGSEA. Trimming took 4 bases from V and 11 from J; bases not matched to a gene: 4. CDR3 protein: CSVVDRAAFF. Written as DNA, the CDR3 is TGCAGCGTTGTTGACAGGGCGGCTTTCTTT.

V gene TRBV19 combines with J gene TRBJ1-4, with D uncertain. This CDR3 has 14 amino acids. In germline, CDR1 is LNHDA, CDR2 SQIVND (reference sequence). Trimming took off 3 bases at V and 8 bases at J, with 13 bases between the two ends. The CDR3 nucleotides read TGTGCCAGTAGTATCCTGAGAACTACAGAAAAACTGTTTTTT. Its protein is CASSILRTTEKLFF.

V and J are TRBV6-5 and TRBJ2-2; 7 bases are a match to TRBD1. With V trimmed by 6 bases and J by 4 bases, 8 bases remained unmatched. This CDR3 has 15 amino acids. The germline V gene has CDR1 MNHEY and CDR2 SVGAGI. CDR3 sequence reads: CASSSQGWFTGELFF. For the CDR3, the DNA is TGTGCCAGCAGCTCACAGGGGTGGTTCACCGGGGAGCTGTTTTTT.

The chain is built from TRBV5-1 and TRBJ2-7, with TRBD2 matching over 7 bases. CDR1 is SGHRS and CDR2 is YFSETQ in the germline V gene. This CDR3 has 15 amino acids. Trimming cost V 2 bases and J 3 bases; bases outside gene matches: 8. In nucleotides, the CDR3 is TGCGCCAGCAGCTTCGGAGGGACGGGAGGCTACGAGCAGTACTTC. The encoded protein is CASSFGGTGGYEQYF.

The chain couples TRBV12-2 to TRBJ2-3. TRBV12-2 is designated a pseudogene. This CDR3 region has 14 residues. The CDR3 region is CASRLAWGTDTQYF. The CDR3 region has the DNA TGTGCAAGTCGCTTAGCTTGGGGCACAGATACGCAGTATTTT.

There are a few counts of this clone. The chain couples TRBV7-9 to TRBJ2-2, with D perhaps given as TRBD1 or TRBD2 (5 bases each). This CDR3 is built from 14 residues. CDR1 and CDR2 (germline): SEHNR, FQNEAQ (reference sequence). V lost 2 bases to trimming and J lost 9 bases, with 13 bases between them. CDR3 nucleotides: TGTGCCAGCAGCTTAAGTGGGGGTCCCAGGGAGCTGTTTTTT. Residues: CASSLSGGPRELFF. The full variable domain, with the rest looked up from reference TRBV7-9 and TRBJ2-2, is DTGVSQNPRHKITKRGQNVTFRCDPISEHNRLYWYRQTLGQGPEFLTYFQNEAQLEKSRLLSDRFSAERPKGSFSTLEIQRTEQGDSAMYLCASSLSGGPRELFFGEGSRLTVL.

The rearrangement uses TRBV5-4 and TRBJ2-7, with TRBD1 identical over 9 bases. CDR3 size: 16 residues. In germline, CDR1 is SGHNT, CDR2 YYREEE (reference sequence). Trimming removed 5 bases from V and 3 bases from J; junction bases left unmatched: 12. CDR3: CASSRRWGQGFYEQYF. In DNA form, the CDR3 reads TGTGCCAGCAGTCGTAGGTGGGGACAGGGTTTCTACGAGCAGTACTTC.

This clone has just one count. This rearrangement joins TRBV4-1 to TRBJ2-2; TRBD1 is a possible D gene (6 bases). This CDR3 comprises 17 residues. CDR1 and CDR2 (germline): MGHRA, YSYEKL. V dropped 0 bases and J dropped 5 bases, with 16 bases sitting between them. The CDR3 DNA reads TGCGCCAGCAGCCAAGATAGGGCAGGGGCACAGACCGGGGAGCTGTTTTTT. This gives the protein CASSQDRAGAQTGELFF.

The chain has TRBV28 and TRBJ1-6; D is possibly TRBD1 (5 bases). V lost 6 bases and J lost 4, with 13 bases in between. The CDR3 totals 15 residues. The germline CDR1 and CDR2 sequences are MDHEN and SYDVKM. The CDR3 nucleotides read TGTGCCAGCAGGGCAGGCGAGGGGTATAATTCACCCCTCCACTTT. Translation: CASRAGEGYNSPLHF.

This clone was observed a few times. In DNA, the CDR3 is TGTGCCAGTACCTCCGGGACAGTGGGCTTCGGGAGCAATCAGCCCCAGCATTTT. Residues: CASTSGTVGFGSNQPQHF. The V gene is TRBV19, the J gene TRBJ1-5; TRBD1 matches 7 bases. J gave up 1 base and V 7 bases, and 16 bases lay outside the gene matches. Germline loops: CDR1 LNHDA, CDR2 SQIVND (reference sequence). The CDR3 covers 18 residues.

This clone was detected only a few times. The chain carries TRBV6-5 and TRBJ1-3; D gene ambiguous. CDR3 length equals 13 residues. CDR1 and CDR2 (germline): MNHEY, SVGAGI. V was cut by 7 bases and J by 4 bases, with 11 bases left in between. CDR3: CASTGRRGNTIYF. The CDR3 DNA reads TGTGCCAGCACCGGACGCCGAGGAAACACCATATATTTT.

The chain joins TRBV5-8 to TRBJ2-2; D is possibly TRBD1 (6 bases). The CDR3 spans 15 residues. The germline V gene encodes CDR1 SGHTS and CDR2 YDEGEE. With 7 bases removed from V and 0 bases from J, the gap between germline ends came to 13 bases. CDR3 bases: TGTGCCAGCGCCTCGGGACACACGAACACCGGGGAGCTGTTTTTT. It yields the protein CASASGHTNTGELFF.

The V call is TRBV12-1, the J call TRBJ2-3. TRBV12-1 is annotated as a pseudogene. The CDR3 is 12 amino acids. In DNA, the CDR3 is TGTGCCAGCAGCTTTGAGGGGACGGCGCAGTATTTT. It specifies CASSFEGTAQYF.

This chain links TRBV7-7 with TRBJ2-5; 8 bases are a match to TRBD1. CDR3 length equals 15 residues. V shed 3 bases, J shed 5 bases, and the junction held 8 bases outside the gene matches. CDR1 and CDR2 (germline): SSHAT, FNYEAQ (reference sequence). CDR3: CASSFGQGARETQYF. Written as DNA, the CDR3 is TGTGCCAGCAGCTTCGGGCAGGGGGCGCGGGAGACCCAGTACTTC.